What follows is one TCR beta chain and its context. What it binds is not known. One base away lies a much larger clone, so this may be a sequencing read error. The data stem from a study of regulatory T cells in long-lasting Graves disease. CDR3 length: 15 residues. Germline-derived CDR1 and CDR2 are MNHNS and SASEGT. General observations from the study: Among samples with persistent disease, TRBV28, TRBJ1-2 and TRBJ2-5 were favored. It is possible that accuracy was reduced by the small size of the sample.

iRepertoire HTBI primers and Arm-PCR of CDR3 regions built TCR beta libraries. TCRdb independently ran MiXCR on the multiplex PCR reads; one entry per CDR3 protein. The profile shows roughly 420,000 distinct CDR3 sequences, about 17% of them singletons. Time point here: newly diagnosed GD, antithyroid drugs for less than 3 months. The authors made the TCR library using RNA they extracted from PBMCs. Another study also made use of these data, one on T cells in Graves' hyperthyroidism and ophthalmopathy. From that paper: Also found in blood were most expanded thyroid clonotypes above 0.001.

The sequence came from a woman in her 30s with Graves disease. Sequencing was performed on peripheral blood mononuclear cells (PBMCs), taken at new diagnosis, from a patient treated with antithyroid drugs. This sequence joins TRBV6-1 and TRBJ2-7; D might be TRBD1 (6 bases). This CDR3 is CASSERGGNPYGQYF. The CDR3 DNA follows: TGTGCCAGCAGTGAAAGAGGGGGAAACCCCTACGGGCAGTACTTC.